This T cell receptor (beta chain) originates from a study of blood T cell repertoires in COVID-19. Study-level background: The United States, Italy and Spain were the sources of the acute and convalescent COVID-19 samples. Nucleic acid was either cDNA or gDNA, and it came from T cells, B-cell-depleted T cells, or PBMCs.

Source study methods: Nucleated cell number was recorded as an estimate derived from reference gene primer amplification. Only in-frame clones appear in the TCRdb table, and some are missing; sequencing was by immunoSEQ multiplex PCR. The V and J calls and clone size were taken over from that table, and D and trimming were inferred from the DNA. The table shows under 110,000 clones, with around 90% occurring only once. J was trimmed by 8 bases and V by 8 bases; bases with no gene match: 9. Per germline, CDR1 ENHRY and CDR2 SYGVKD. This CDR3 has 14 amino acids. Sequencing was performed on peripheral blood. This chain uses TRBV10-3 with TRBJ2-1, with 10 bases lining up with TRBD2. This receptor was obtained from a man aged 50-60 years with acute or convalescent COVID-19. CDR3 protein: CAIGAGGRMDEQFF. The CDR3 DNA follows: TGTGCCATCGGAGCGGGGGGGCGGATGGATGAGCAGTTCTTC.